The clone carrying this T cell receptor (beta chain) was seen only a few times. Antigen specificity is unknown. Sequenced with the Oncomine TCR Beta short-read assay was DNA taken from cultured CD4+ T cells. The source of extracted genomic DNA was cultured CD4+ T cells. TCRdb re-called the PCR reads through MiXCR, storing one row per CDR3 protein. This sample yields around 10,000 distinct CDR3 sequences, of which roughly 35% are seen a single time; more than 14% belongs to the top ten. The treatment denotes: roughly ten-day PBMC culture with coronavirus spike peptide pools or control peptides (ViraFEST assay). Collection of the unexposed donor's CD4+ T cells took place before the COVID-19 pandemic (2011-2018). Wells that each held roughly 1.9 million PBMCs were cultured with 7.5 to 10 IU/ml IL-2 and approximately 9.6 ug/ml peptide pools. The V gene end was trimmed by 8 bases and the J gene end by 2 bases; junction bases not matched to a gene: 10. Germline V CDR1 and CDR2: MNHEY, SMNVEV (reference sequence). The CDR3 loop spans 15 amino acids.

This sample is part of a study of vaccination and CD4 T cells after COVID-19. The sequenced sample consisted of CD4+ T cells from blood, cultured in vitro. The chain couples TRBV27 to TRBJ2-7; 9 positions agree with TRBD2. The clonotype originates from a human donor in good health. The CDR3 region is CASRLGSGGPYEQYF. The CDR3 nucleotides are TGTGCCAGCCGCCTCGGTAGCGGGGGTCCCTACGAGCAGTACTTC.